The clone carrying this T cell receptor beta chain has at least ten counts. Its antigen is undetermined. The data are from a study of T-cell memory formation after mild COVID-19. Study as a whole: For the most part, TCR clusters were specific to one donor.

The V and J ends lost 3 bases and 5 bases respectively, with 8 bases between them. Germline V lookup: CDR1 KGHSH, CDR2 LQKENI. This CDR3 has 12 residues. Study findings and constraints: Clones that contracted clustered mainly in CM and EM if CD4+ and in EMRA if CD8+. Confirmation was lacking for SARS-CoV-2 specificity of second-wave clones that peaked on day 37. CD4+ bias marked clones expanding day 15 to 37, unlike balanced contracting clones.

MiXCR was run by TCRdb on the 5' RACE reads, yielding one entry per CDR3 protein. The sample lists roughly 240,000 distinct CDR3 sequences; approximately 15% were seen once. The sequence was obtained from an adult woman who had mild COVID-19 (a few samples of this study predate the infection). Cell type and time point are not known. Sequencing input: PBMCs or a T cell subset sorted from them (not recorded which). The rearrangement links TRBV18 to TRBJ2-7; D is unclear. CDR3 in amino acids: CASSPQKNEQYF. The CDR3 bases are TGTGCCAGCTCACCGCAGAAGAACGAGCAGTACTTC.